This entry lists 25 T cell receptor beta chains sequenced from one sample in a study of blood T cell repertoires in COVID-19. The table came from immunoSEQ multiplex PCR; TCRdb's copy has only in-frame clones and leaves some out. The sample has 200,000 to 250,000 clones, about 76% seen once; the top ten hold around 9%. The material sequenced was PBMCs or T cells enriched from blood (not recorded which). The source of these receptors is a woman in her forties or fifties with acute COVID-19.

V usage is TRBV19 and J usage is TRBJ2-1; D is possibly TRBD2 (5 bases). Trimming pared 7 bases from V and 1 base from J, leaving 14 bases between. The CDR3 has 15 residues. CDR1 and CDR2 (germline): LNHDA, SQIVND (reference sequence). CDR3: CASKVRAVSYNEQFF. CDR3 nucleotide sequence: TGTGCCAGTAAAGTGCGGGCCGTTTCCTACAATGAGCAGTTCTTC.

The chain has TRBV4-3 and TRBJ2-2, with a weak D call TRBD1 (5 bases). The V gene's germline CDR1 is LGHNA and CDR2 YSLEER. The CDR3 extends over 16 amino acids. V lost 0 bases, J lost 6 bases, and 14 bases lay in between. DNA of the CDR3: TGCGCCAGCAGCCAAGAAGCAGTCAGGGCGGCCGGGGAGCTGTTTTTT. Amino acid sequence: CASSQEAVRAAGELFF.

This chain uses TRBV11-2 with TRBJ1-4; 8 bases line up with TRBD1. Per germline, CDR1 SGHAT and CDR2 FQNNGV. The CDR3 runs 17 residues. Trimming took 5 bases from V and 6 from J; bases not matched to a gene: 14. CDR3 sequence (DNA): TGTGCCAGCAGCCCAGGAGGGCTAGGCAGGGGGCATGAAAAACTGTTTTTT. Amino acids: CASSPGGLGRGHEKLFF.

The J gene is TRBJ2-6, the V gene TRBV28; D is uncertain. The V end was cut by 4 bases, the J end by 0 bases, with 13 bases between. Germline assignment: CDR1 MDHEN and CDR2 SYDVKM. The CDR3 totals 17 residues. This CDR3 reads CASSSPSDFSGANVLTF. In nucleotides, the CDR3 is TGTGCCAGCAGTTCCCCATCTGACTTCTCTGGGGCCAACGTCCTGACTTTC.

The V gene is TRBV18, the J gene TRBJ1-2, with 7 bases matching TRBD1. Germline CDR1 KGHSH, CDR2 LQKENI. This CDR3 is 14 amino acids long. The J segment lost 1 base and the V segment lost 2 bases, leaving 1 base of the junction unmatched. CDR3 sequence: CASSPGTVNYGYTF. For the CDR3, the DNA is TGTGCCAGCTCACCAGGGACAGTTAACTATGGCTACACCTTC. The complete variable domain, with remaining parts taken from reference TRBV18 and TRBJ1-2, reads NAGVMQNPRHLVRRRGQEARLRCSPMKGHSHVYWYRQLPEEGLKFMVYLQKENIIDESGMPKERFSAEFPKEGPSILRIQQVVRGDSAAYFCASSPGTVNYGYTFGSGTRLTVV.

This sequence joins TRBV19 and TRBJ2-2; weak D call: TRBD1 (7 bases). CDR1 is LNHDA and CDR2 is SQIVND in the germline V gene (reference sequence). V was shortened by 6 bases and J by 2 bases, with 13 bases between the two germline ends. The CDR3 sequence is 15 residues long. The CDR3 DNA reads as TGTGCCAGTAGGTCAGGGGGAGGAAACACCGGGGAGCTGTTTTTT. As protein: CASRSGGGNTGELFF.

The V gene is TRBV12-5, the J gene TRBJ1-5; tentatively, D is TRBD1 (6 bases). The V and J ends lost 7 bases and 2 bases respectively, with 12 bases between them. The CDR3 is made up of 14 amino acids. Germline V gene sequence: CDR1 LGHNT, CDR2 FRNRAP. The CDR3 protein is CASAGEGGNQPQHF. The DNA of the CDR3 is TGTGCTAGTGCCGGGGAGGGGGGCAATCAGCCCCAGCATTTT.

The chain combines TRBV7-2 with TRBJ2-5; possible D gene TRBD2, 6 bases. Per the germline V gene, CDR1 is SGHTA and CDR2 is FQGNSA. The CDR3 runs to 11 residues. Trimming removed 5 bases at V and 7 bases at J, with 8 bases between. CDR3 nucleotides: TGTGCCAGCAGCGTGGGAGGGACCCAGTACTTC. Residues: CASSVGGTQYF.

This clone was observed a few times. The rearrangement links TRBV19 to TRBJ2-5; D is perhaps TRBD2 (6 bases). The V and J ends lost 4 bases and 5 bases respectively, with 17 bases between them. This CDR3 comprises 15 residues. Germline V gene data show CDR1 as LNHDA and CDR2 as SQIVND (reference sequence). This CDR3 is CASSRGSGRSETQYF. The DNA for the CDR3 is TGTGCCAGTAGTAGGGGGTCAGGGAGGTCGGAGACCCAGTACTTC.

The chain uses TRBV18 and TRBJ2-7, with D maybe TRBD2 (5 bases). The germline CDR1 and CDR2 sequences are KGHSH and LQKENI. There are 13 residues in the CDR3. Trimming stripped 4 bases from V and 3 bases from J, with 10 bases between. This CDR3 is CASSLYGGYEQYF. The CDR3 DNA reads as TGTGCCAGCTCACTCTACGGAGGCTACGAGCAGTACTTC.

The V and J genes are TRBV9 and TRBJ1-1; D unclear. Looked up from germline, CDR1 is SGDLS and CDR2 is YYNGEE. The CDR3 runs to 12 residues. V was shortened by 4 bases and J by 3 bases, with 7 bases between the two germline ends. CDR3 region: CASSPGDTEAFF. CDR3 coding DNA: TGTGCCAGCAGCCCGGGTGACACTGAAGCTTTCTTT.

V gene TRBV5-1 combines with J gene TRBJ2-1; TRBD2 matches 12 bases. J gave up 2 bases and V 0 bases, and 3 bases lay outside the gene matches. Germline V lookup: CDR1 SGHRS, CDR2 YFSETQ. The CDR3 contains 17 residues. CDR3 amino acids: CASSLESSGGAYNEQFF. The CDR3 DNA reads as TGCGCCAGCAGCTTGGAGTCTAGCGGGGGGGCCTACAATGAGCAGTTCTTC.

The chain couples TRBV5-1 to TRBJ2-7, with TRBD1 identical over 9 bases. Per germline, CDR1 SGHRS and CDR2 YFSETQ. The CDR3 runs to 14 residues. V lost 0 bases and J lost 6; bases outside the gene matches: 4. CDR3 amino acids: CASSLGTGAAEQYF. Here the CDR3 DNA reads TGCGCCAGCAGCTTGGGGACAGGGGCTGCCGAGCAGTACTTC.

The V and J genes are TRBV5-5 and TRBJ2-3; the match to TRBD2 covers 12 bases. V lost 1 base and J lost 4; bases outside the gene matches: 7. The CDR3 length is 17 residues. The germline gives CDR1 SGHKS, CDR2 YYEKEE (reference sequence). The CDR3 is CASSLLLAGGPADTQYF. The DNA of the CDR3 is TGTGCCAGCAGCTTGCTCCTAGCGGGGGGGCCGGCAGATACGCAGTATTTT. Combining the CDR3 with reference TRBV5-5 and TRBJ2-3 gives the whole variable domain DAGVTQSPTHLIKTRGQQVTLRCSPISGHKSVSWYQQVLGQGPQFIFQYYEKEERGRGNFPDRFSARQFPNYSSELNVNALLLGDSALYLCASSLLLAGGPADTQYFGPGTRLTVL.

The V gene is TRBV9, the J gene TRBJ2-5, with 9 bases matching TRBD2. Per the germline V gene, CDR1 is SGDLS and CDR2 is YYNGEE. The CDR3 loop spans 15 amino acids. Trimming cost V 3 bases and J 5 bases; bases outside gene matches: 8. CDR3 in amino acids: CASSARFGLAETQYF. For the CDR3, the DNA is TGTGCCAGCAGCGCCCGATTTGGACTAGCGGAGACCCAGTACTTC.

The V call is TRBV2, the J call TRBJ1-2; perhaps TRBD1 as D (5 bases). The germline CDR1 and CDR2 sequences are SNHLY and FYNNEI. CDR3 length: 15 amino acids. Trimming left V 3 bases short and J 4 bases short, with 15 bases between. The DNA of the CDR3 is TGTGCCAGCAGTGAGACCGCGCAGGGCGGCTATGGCTACACCTTC. Amino acids: CASSETAQGGYGYTF.

This clone was seen once. The chain joins TRBV7-2 to TRBJ2-5; maybe TRBD2 (5 bases). The CDR3 extends over 16 amino acids. The germline V gene encodes CDR1 SGHTA and CDR2 FQGNSA. Trimming stripped 2 bases from V and 1 base from J, with 14 bases between. The CDR3 region is CASSLRSGSLQETQYF. The CDR3 nucleotides read TGTGCCAGCAGCTTAAGAAGCGGAAGTCTCCAAGAGACCCAGTACTTC.

This clone was picked up one time. The CDR3 sequence is CASSQDLVATGPQHF. The DNA for the CDR3 is TGTGCCAGCAGCCAAGATCTTGTAGCGACTGGGCCCCAGCATTTT. The J gene is TRBJ1-5, the V gene TRBV4-2; D is uncertain. The germline gives CDR1 LGHNA, CDR2 YNFKEQ. The CDR3 runs to 15 residues. V was cut by 0 bases and J by 9 bases, with 15 bases left in between.

The CDR3, as DNA: TGTGCCAGCAGCGTATTCACAGGGGGGACTGAAGCTTTCTTT. It is translated as CASSVFTGGTEAFF. This chain joins TRBV9 and TRBJ1-1; the match to TRBD1 covers 8 bases. CDR1 is SGDLS, CDR2 YYNGEE, per germline. With 1 base clipped from V and 5 bases from J, the junction kept 4 bases outside the gene matches. This CDR3 has 14 residues.

The chain joins TRBV18 to TRBJ2-3; no firm D call. V was cut by 3 bases and J by 2 bases, with 12 bases left in between. CDR3 length: 15 residues. Per germline, CDR1 KGHSH and CDR2 LQKENI. CDR3 nucleotide sequence: TGTGCCAGCTCACCCCTCTCCGGAGCCACAGATACGCAGTATTTT. Encoded protein: CASSPLSGATDTQYF.

The J gene is TRBJ2-7, the V gene TRBV29-1; 8 bases map to TRBD1. Losses at the gene ends were 4 bases for V and 2 bases for J; bases not matched to a gene: 7. The CDR3 runs to 14 residues. Germline loops: CDR1 SQVTM, CDR2 ANQGSEA. The CDR3 region has the DNA TGCAGCGTTGCCCCCGGGACAGGCACCTACGAGCAGTACTTC. Protein sequence: CSVAPGTGTYEQYF.

This rearrangement joins TRBV15 to TRBJ1-5; D is undetermined. V lost 0 bases and J lost 3, with 9 bases in between. This CDR3 is 15 amino acids long. In germline, CDR1 is LNHNV, CDR2 YYDKDF (reference sequence). Written as DNA, the CDR3 is TGTGCCACCAGCAGAGATGCGGATCCCAATCAGCCCCAGCATTTT. It is translated as CATSRDADPNQPQHF.

The chain employs TRBV27 and TRBJ2-7, with D perhaps TRBD2 (5 bases). There are 15 residues in the CDR3. V dropped 5 bases and J dropped 0 bases, with 14 bases sitting between them. From germline, CDR1 is MNHEY and CDR2 SMNVEV (reference sequence). Here the CDR3 reads CASSKSGLHSYEQYF. The DNA for the CDR3 is TGTGCCAGCAGTAAGAGCGGCCTTCACTCCTACGAGCAGTACTTC.

The CDR3 DNA sequence: TGTGCCACCAGCAGCGTTCAGAGGGTCCACGGCTACACCTTC. It encodes CATSSVQRVHGYTF. The V call is TRBV15, the J call TRBJ1-2; D unclear. Germline V lookup: CDR1 LNHNV, CDR2 YYDKDF (reference sequence). V was cut by 3 bases and J by 8 bases, with 16 bases left in between. This CDR3 contains 14 residues.

The rearrangement joins TRBV14 to TRBJ1-2; 9 nucleotides line up with TRBD1. Per the germline V gene, CDR1 is SGHDN and CDR2 is FVKESK. V dropped 0 bases and J dropped 4; count of bases not matched to a gene: 6. This CDR3 is built from 16 residues. The CDR3 coding sequence is TGTGCCAGCAGCCAAGATGCGACAGGGGGAGGCTATGGCTACACCTTC. This encodes CASSQDATGGGYGYTF. Full variable domain (outside the CDR3, taken from reference TRBV14 and TRBJ1-2): EAGVTQFPSHSVIEKGQTVTLRCDPISGHDNLYWYRRVMGKEIKFLLHFVKESKQDESGMPNNRFLAERTGGTYSTLKVQPAELEDSGVYFCASSQDATGGGYGYTFGSGTRLTVV.